The 30 T cell receptor beta chains in this list originate from one sample, sequenced in a study of T cell clonality in common variable immunodeficiency. Sequenced by immunoSEQ multiplex PCR; TCRdb stores in-frame clones only, minus some. There are about 74,000 clones in the sample, none observed a single time. The sample was peripheral blood mononuclear cells. These receptors all come from a person between 18 and 75 years old in good health.

Comments on this clone: The read comes to an end 3 residues before the CDR3 does, leaving the germline J gene to fill in the end. The chain couples TRBV19 to TRBJ2-5; D unresolved. Germline V gene sequence: CDR1 LNHDA, CDR2 SQIVND (reference sequence). CDR3 length equals 13 residues. V lost 0 bases and J lost 5, with 7 bases in between. CDR3 amino acids: CASSIDRRETQYF. The DNA read from the CDR3 is TGTGCCAGTAGTATAGATCGAAGGGAGACC.

This clone was observed a few times. The CDR3 extends 3 residues past the end of the read, so its final part is completed from the germline J gene. The chain is built from TRBV27 and TRBJ2-7, with 8 bases fitting TRBD1. After removal of 5 bases from V and 3 bases from J, the junction contained 6 bases not matched to a gene. Germline lookup yields CDR1 MNHEY and CDR2 SMNVEV (reference sequence). The CDR3 sequence is 14 residues long. The covered CDR3 bases are TGTGCCAGCAGTCCCCAGGGGGCTCGCTACGAG. It yields the protein CASSPQGARYE. Given in full, the CDR3 is CASSPQGARYEQYF.

This clone was found many times. The DNA ends 3 residues before the CDR3 does, and the rest of the CDR3 is filled in from the germline J gene. The chain couples TRBV30 to TRBJ1-6, with D unresolved. The germline gives CDR1 GTSNPN, CDR2 SVGIG (reference sequence). This CDR3 has 12 amino acids. CDR3 region: CAIKPSNSPLHF. The covered CDR3 bases are TGTGCTATTAAACCCAGTAATTCACCC.

This clone was seen at least ten times. With the read ending 3 residues before the CDR3 end, the germline J gene is used to fill in that end. The genes are TRBV5-6 and TRBJ2-3; D is undetermined. CDR1 and CDR2 from the germline V gene are SGHDT and YYEEEE. V gave up 0 bases and J gave up 6 bases, with 11 bases separating them. CDR3 size: 14 residues. The CDR3 sequence is CASSLDSTTDTQYF. The CDR3 DNA, read in part, is TGTGCCAGCAGCTTGGACAGTACGACGGATACG.

Many counts were recorded for this clone. Read sequence stops 3 residues before the CDR3 end, and the germline J gene provides the missing end. The chain has TRBV20-1 and TRBJ1-2; 8 nucleotides align to TRBD1. With V trimmed by 6 bases and J by 4 bases, 7 bases remained unmatched. This CDR3 comprises 13 residues. Germline V gene lookup returns CDR1 DFQATT and CDR2 SNEGSKA (reference sequence). The CDR3 spells CSAGTGRGYGYTF. The sequenced CDR3 bases are TGCAGTGCGGGGACAGGAAGGGGCTATGGC.

The sample holds many counts of this clone. CDR3 DNA (partial): TGTGCCAGCAGCTGGTCCCGGGTGAACACTGAA. Translation: CASSWSRVNTE. The whole CDR3 sequence reads CASSWSRVNTEAFF. J is TRBJ1-1 and V is TRBV6-2 or TRBV6-3, with D unclear. The DNA ends 3 residues before the CDR3 does, and the rest of the CDR3 is filled in from the germline J gene. The CDR3 has 14 residues. Germline CDR1 MNHEY, CDR2 SVGEGT. The V end lost 6 bases, the J end lost 0 bases, and 11 bases lay between the germline ends.

This clone was recorded a few times. Read data end 3 residues before the CDR3 end; the end is taken from the germline J gene. V is TRBV7-8 and J is TRBJ1-3, with D unresolved. V was clipped by 4 bases and J by 0 bases, with 19 bases between them. Germline V gene lookup returns CDR1 SGHVS and CDR2 FQNEAQ. The CDR3 totals 18 residues. The CDR3 protein is CASSSRAGPNHSGNTIYF. Partial CDR3 DNA: TGTGCCAGCAGCTCCCGGGCGGGCCCGAACCACTCTGGAAACACC.

This clone was counted at least ten times. Read data end 3 residues before the CDR3 end; the end is taken from the germline J gene. The V and J genes are TRBV7-2 and TRBJ2-2; 8 nucleotides line up with TRBD1. The CDR3 has 15 residues. The germline V gene encodes CDR1 SGHTA and CDR2 FQGNSA. Trimming took 6 bases from V and 1 from J; bases not matched to a gene: 4. The CDR3 reads CASRRGTGNTGELFF. The sequenced CDR3 bases are TGTGCCAGCAGGCGAGGGACAGGGAACACCGGGGAG.

This clone has only a few counts. The CDR3 end falls 3 residues outside the read, so it is completed with the germline J gene. This rearrangement joins TRBV19 to TRBJ2-5; 7 bases fit TRBD1. The V segment lost 6 bases and the J segment 6 bases; nucleotides outside the gene matches: 7. There are 13 residues in the CDR3. Looked up from germline, CDR1 is LNHDA and CDR2 is SQIVND (reference sequence). This CDR3 reads CASSLAGGQTQYF. CDR3 DNA (partial): TGTGCCAGTAGCCTGGCAGGGGGTCAGACC.

This clone showed up many times. The read ends 3 residues shy of where the CDR3 ends; the end is completed using the germline J gene. The V and J genes are TRBV7-9 and TRBJ2-1, with 8 positions matching TRBD2. The CDR3 spans 14 residues. Germline values: CDR1 SEHNR, CDR2 FQNEAQ (reference sequence). The junction had 9 bases not matched to a gene; V was cut back by 7 bases and J by 7 bases. CDR3 residues: CASTRERESNEQFF. CDR3 bases read: TGTGCCAGCACCAGGGAGCGGGAGTCGAATGAG. Looking up the rest from reference TRBV7-9 and TRBJ2-1 gives the full variable domain: DTGVSQNPRHKITKRGQNVTFRCDPISEHNRLYWYRQTLGQGPEFLTYFQNEAQLEKSRLLSDRFSAERPKGSFSTLEIQRTEQGDSAMYLCASTRERESNEQFFGPGTRLTVL.

As regards this clone: With the read ending 3 residues before the CDR3 end, the germline J gene is used to fill in that end. The chain is built from TRBV2 and TRBJ1-5; the D gene is possibly TRBD1 (5 bases). V was shortened by 7 bases and J by 2 bases, with 6 bases between the two germline ends. The CDR3 is 12 amino acids. The germline CDR1 and CDR2 sequences are SNHLY and FYNNEI. CDR3 residues: CASTTGNQPQHF. The part of the CDR3 DNA that was read is TGTGCCAGCACGACAGGCAATCAGCCC.

This clone was recorded many times. The read terminates 3 residues before the CDR3 end, so the remaining end is supplied by the germline J gene. V is TRBV9 and J is TRBJ1-2; the D is unclear. The V and J ends lost 0 bases and 5 bases respectively, with 5 bases between them. CDR3 length: 12 residues. The germline CDR1 and CDR2 sequences are SGDLS and YYNGEE. The DNA read from the CDR3 is TGTGCCAGCAGCGTAGCCGGGTATGGC. This translates into CASSVAGYG. The entire CDR3 is CASSVAGYGYTF.

This clone was seen many times. This chain's CDR3 is CASTHRGQDEKLFF. The CDR3 DNA, read in part, is TGTGCCAGTACCCACAGGGGGCAGGATGAAAAA. The chain is built from TRBV19 and TRBJ1-4, with 9 bases lining up with TRBD1. Read data end 3 residues before the CDR3 end; the end is taken from the germline J gene. Germline assignment: CDR1 LNHDA and CDR2 SQIVND (reference sequence). The CDR3 runs to 14 residues. V gave up 7 bases and J gave up 6 bases; unmatched junction bases: 6.

At least ten counts were recorded for this clone. The CDR3 extends 3 residues past the end of the read, so its final part is completed from the germline J gene. The chain combines TRBV7-3 with TRBJ2-3; 9 nucleotides align to TRBD2. The CDR3 runs to 15 residues. The germline V gene encodes CDR1 SGHTA and CDR2 FQGTGA. V shed 2 bases and J 5 bases; nucleotides not matched to a gene: 5. The CDR3 DNA, read in part, is TGTGCCAGCAGCTTAGGTAGCGGGAGAGGAGATACG. This codes for CASSLGSGRGDT. The whole CDR3 region reads CASSLGSGRGDTQYF.

This clone was recorded many times. The sequence runs out 3 residues before the end of the CDR3; the remainder is reconstructed from the germline J gene. The chain couples TRBV5-1 to TRBJ1-6; 8 bases align to TRBD1. V shed 4 bases and J 11 bases; nucleotides not matched to a gene: 5. From germline, CDR1 is SGHRS and CDR2 YFSETQ. The CDR3 consists of 13 residues. CDR3 bases read: TGCGCCAGCAGCCCCAGGGGGCGCCCACCC. Encoded protein: CASSPRGRPP. The full CDR3 is CASSPRGRPPLHF.

This clone was counted many times. The observed sequence ends 3 residues before the CDR3 terminus, with the missing tail filled in from the germline J gene. The chain recombines TRBV2 with TRBJ1-1; 7 bases agree with TRBD1. The V and J ends lost 8 bases and 4 bases, in that order; junction bases with no gene match: 10. The germline V gene has CDR1 SNHLY and CDR2 FYNNEI. This CDR3 region has 14 residues. CDR3 sequence: CASRGQPLSTEAFF. The CDR3 DNA, read in part, is TGTGCCAGCCGGGGACAGCCTTTAAGCACTGAA.

This clone was counted many times. From the germline J gene comes the end of the CDR3, since the read stops 3 residues before it. The chain couples TRBV6-1 to TRBJ1-2; D is ambiguous. Germline assignment: CDR1 MNHNS and CDR2 SASEGT. The V gene lost 1 base and the J gene lost 6 bases, with 3 bases spanning the gap. This CDR3 is built from 11 residues. CDR3 sequence reads: CASSEGNGYTF. Incomplete CDR3 DNA: TGTGCCAGCAGTGAAGGTAATGGC.

Worth noting for this clone: The CDR3 extends 3 residues past the end of the read, so its final part is completed from the germline J gene. This chain links TRBV30 with TRBJ2-1; 8 positions agree with TRBD2. In germline, CDR1 is GTSNPN, CDR2 SVGIG (reference sequence). The CDR3 has 14 amino acids. After removal of 4 bases from V and 6 bases from J, the junction contained 8 bases not matched to a gene. The part of the CDR3 DNA that was read is TGTGCCTGGATCCCACTTCTAGCGGGCAATGAG. It yields the protein CAWIPLLAGNE. From start to end, the CDR3 is CAWIPLLAGNEQFF. Drawing the rest from reference TRBV30 and TRBJ2-1, the complete variable domain is SQTIHQWPATLVQPVGSPLSLECTVEGTSNPNLYWYRQAAGRGLQLLFYSVGIGQISSEVPQNLSASRPQDRQFILSSKKLLLSDSGFYLCAWIPLLAGNEQFFGPGTRLTVL.

At least ten counts were recorded for this clone. The read ends 3 residues shy of where the CDR3 ends; the end is completed using the germline J gene. The genes are TRBV7-6 and TRBJ2-7, with a possible D match to TRBD1 (5 bases). Between the trimmed V and J ends, which lost 5 bases and 2 bases, there was a span of 19 bases. This CDR3 has 16 amino acids. In germline, CDR1 is SGHVS, CDR2 FNYEAQ. The sequenced CDR3 bases are TGTGCCAGCAGCAAGCCCAGGGCCCCTCCGGCCTACGAG. Its protein is CASSKPRAPPAYE. The CDR3 as a whole reads CASSKPRAPPAYEQYF.

About this clone itself: The read comes to an end 3 residues before the CDR3 does, leaving the germline J gene to fill in the end. This chain joins TRBV10-2 and TRBJ2-1; D is undetermined. V dropped 7 bases and J dropped 4 bases, with 5 bases sitting between them. This CDR3 has 11 residues. The germline V gene encodes CDR1 WSHSY and CDR2 SAAADI. The part of the CDR3 DNA that was read is TGCGCCAGCAACAATTACAATGAG. It encodes CASNNYNE. The complete CDR3 reads CASNNYNEQFF.

This clone was counted many times. Read sequence stops 3 residues before the CDR3 end, and the germline J gene provides the missing end. The J gene is TRBJ1-2, the V gene TRBV30; TRBD1 is a possible D gene (5 bases). Trimming left V 2 bases short and J 6 bases short, with 19 bases between. Germline V lookup: CDR1 GTSNPN, CDR2 SVGIG (reference sequence). The CDR3 loop spans 15 amino acids. CDR3 in amino acids: CAWSTLWGDVNGYTF. The DNA read from the CDR3 is TGTGCCTGGAGTACCCTATGGGGGGACGTAAATGGC.

This clone occurred many times. From the germline J gene comes the end of the CDR3, since the read stops 3 residues before it. J is TRBJ2-7 and V is TRBV19, with 7 bases identical to TRBD1. This CDR3 has 16 residues. Trimming took 5 bases from V and 0 from J; bases not matched to a gene: 10. The V gene's germline CDR1 is LNHDA and CDR2 SQIVND (reference sequence). Incomplete CDR3 DNA: TGTGCCAGTAGTGCAACACAGGGGAATACCTCCTACGAG. It yields the protein CASSATQGNTSYE. The whole CDR3 protein reads CASSATQGNTSYEQYF.

In its sample, this clone was seen many times. Read sequence stops 3 residues before the CDR3 end, and the germline J gene provides the missing end. The V call is TRBV2, the J call TRBJ2-3, with 8 bases identical to TRBD2. Trimming at V came to 5 bases and at J to 3 bases, leaving 10 bases not matched to a gene. The CDR3 spans 16 residues. CDR1 SNHLY and CDR2 FYNNEI come from the germline V gene. Incomplete CDR3 DNA: TGTGCCAGCAGTTCATCTAGCGGGCGTAGGACAGATACG. Encoded protein: CASSSSSGRRTDT. The full CDR3 is CASSSSSGRRTDTQYF.

This clone was observed at least ten times. The CDR3 end falls 3 residues outside the read, so it is completed with the germline J gene. The chain carries TRBV28 and TRBJ2-6; D not resolved. V was shortened by 1 base and J by 0 bases, with 10 bases between the two germline ends. This CDR3 has 17 residues. Germline V lookup: CDR1 MDHEN, CDR2 SYDVKM. The CDR3 sequence: CASSLFSPVSGANVLTF. CDR3 DNA, as far as it was read: TGTGCCAGCAGTTTATTCTCTCCAGTCTCTGGGGCCAACGTC.

In this sample, this clone turned up a few times. The read ends 3 residues early relative to the CDR3; the germline J gene fills the gap. The J gene is TRBJ2-1, the V gene TRBV10-2; 9 bases map to TRBD2. The CDR3 extends over 18 amino acids. Germline values: CDR1 WSHSY, CDR2 SAAADI. The junction had 14 bases not matched to a gene; V was cut back by 8 bases and J by 0 bases. The part of the CDR3 DNA that was read is TGCGCCAGCGGAGTCGATCCTAGCGGGAAGAGCTCCTACAATGAG. The encoded protein is CASGVDPSGKSSYNE. The entire CDR3 protein reads CASGVDPSGKSSYNEQFF.

Many counts were recorded for this clone. CDR3 in amino acids: CASSTTYRAYEQYF. The sequenced CDR3 bases are TGTGCCAGCAGCACAACATACAGGGCCTACGAG. This chain connects TRBV7-9 to TRBJ2-7; the D gene is possibly TRBD1 (6 bases). The read gets to within 3 residues of the CDR3 end, and the germline J gene fills in the rest. Germline V gene data show CDR1 as SEHNR and CDR2 as FQNEAQ (reference sequence). V was clipped by 5 bases and J by 2 bases, with 13 bases between them. The CDR3 is 14 amino acids.

In this sample, this clone turned up many times. The CDR3 loop reads CASSEGTDTYEQYF. The part of the CDR3 DNA that was read is TGCGCCAGCAGTGAGGGGACAGACACCTACGAG. The V and J genes are TRBV10-1 and TRBJ2-7; TRBD1 agrees at 7 bases. Sequencing ends 3 residues short of the CDR3 end; the germline J gene provides the rest. The CDR3 is 14 amino acids. Germline V CDR1 and CDR2: WNHNN, SYGVQD (reference sequence). Unmatched junction bases numbered 3, after V lost 2 bases and J lost 2 bases.

This clone was seen repeatedly, ten times or more. The read falls 3 residues short of the CDR3 end, and the missing part is taken from the germline J gene. The chain links TRBV19 to TRBJ2-1; a possible D gene is TRBD2 (5 bases). This CDR3 has 15 residues. The V and J ends lost 6 bases and 4 bases respectively, with 16 bases between them. In germline, CDR1 is LNHDA, CDR2 SQIVND (reference sequence). The CDR3 bases that were read are TGTGCCAGTAGACTAGACTTCACGACTTACAATGAG. It is translated as CASRLDFTTYNE. The complete CDR3 protein is CASRLDFTTYNEQFF.

This clone was picked up many times. The CDR3 end falls 3 residues outside the read, so it is completed with the germline J gene. The rearrangement uses TRBV7-3 and TRBJ2-1, with 13 bases that match TRBD2. This CDR3 is built from 17 residues. Trimming at V came to 2 bases and at J to 7 bases, leaving 8 bases not matched to a gene. Germline V lookup: CDR1 SGHTA, CDR2 FQGTGA. CDR3 DNA (partial): TGTGCCAGCAGCTTAGCCGGACTAGCGGGAGATAAGAATGAG. This translates into CASSLAGLAGDKNE. From start to end, the CDR3 is CASSLAGLAGDKNEQFF. Complete variable domain (other parts from reference TRBV7-3 and TRBJ2-1): GAGVSQTPSNKVTEKGKYVELRCDPISGHTALYWYRQSLGQGPEFLIYFQGTGAADDSGLPNDRFFAVRPEGSVSTLKIQRTERGDSAVYLCASSLAGLAGDKNEQFFGPGTRLTVL.

In its sample, this clone was seen many times. Read coverage stops 3 residues before the CDR3 terminus; the germline J gene supplies the remainder. This sequence joins TRBV20-1 and TRBJ2-5, with TRBD1 as a possible D gene (5 bases). Germline V gene sequence: CDR1 DFQATT, CDR2 SNEGSKA (reference sequence). The CDR3 covers 15 residues. Trimming took 0 bases from V and 4 from J, leaving 15 bases between them. The CDR3 here is CSARDLKGPPETQYF. Incomplete CDR3 DNA: TGCAGTGCTAGAGATCTAAAGGGGCCCCCAGAGACC.